A single sample is the source of the 9 T cell receptor beta chains below, sequenced in a study of identical twins. MiXCR was run by TCRdb on the 5' RACE reads, yielding one entry per CDR3 protein. Of approximately 220,000 distinct CDR3 sequences listed, 6% to 9% were seen once; the top ten hold 1.9%. These records were also assigned to another study, of yellow fever vaccine responses in identical twins.

The sequencing input was memory (CD45RO+) T cells sorted from blood. These receptors were collected from a woman aged 18-29 years in good health.

This clonotype was counted between two and nine times. DNA of the CDR3: TGTGCCAGCAGCTTAGGGGATGACACTGAAGCTTTCTTT. Amino acids: CASSLGDDTEAFF. The V call is TRBV5-4, the J call TRBJ1-1; a weak D match, TRBD1 (5 bases). The V gene lost 2 bases and the J gene lost 3 bases, with 8 bases spanning the gap. CDR1 and CDR2 (germline): SGHNT, YYREEE (reference sequence). The CDR3 extends over 13 amino acids.

This clonotype was recorded a few times. The chain couples TRBV7-9 to TRBJ2-5; TRBD2 might be the D (5 bases). Per germline, CDR1 SEHNR and CDR2 FQNEAQ (reference sequence). Trimming took 3 bases from V and 12 from J, leaving 14 bases between them. The CDR3 has 12 amino acids. Here the CDR3 reads CASSFVRTQEYF. Here the CDR3 DNA reads TGTGCCAGCAGCTTCGTTCGGACTCAAGAGTACTTC.

This clonotype was counted a few times. J is TRBJ2-1 and V is TRBV6-1; D assignment may be TRBD1 or TRBD2 (5 bases each). Germline CDR1 MNHNS, CDR2 SASEGT. The length of the CDR3 is 16 residues. The V gene lost 6 bases and the J gene lost 8 bases, with 23 bases spanning the gap. DNA for the CDR3: TGTGCCAGCAGGCCCACCGGGACCCTTCGTTTGGATGAGCAGTTCTTC. Protein product: CASRPTGTLRLDEQFF.

The chain employs TRBV27 and TRBJ2-7; D is tentatively TRBD1 or TRBD2 (6 bases each). Between the trimmed V and J ends, which lost 6 bases and 1 base, there was a span of 16 bases. Germline V gene sequence: CDR1 MNHEY, CDR2 SMNVEV (reference sequence). CDR3 length equals 15 residues. The CDR3 bases are TGTGCCAGCAGAAGGGGGGCAGGACAATCCTACGAGCAGTACTTC. This translates into CASRRGAGQSYEQYF.

The chain recombines TRBV3-1 with TRBJ1-1; D unresolved. The CDR3 is 13 residues long. The germline CDR1 and CDR2 sequences are LGHDT and YNNKEL (reference sequence). The V gene lost 7 bases and the J gene lost 2 bases, with 11 bases spanning the gap. The DNA for the CDR3 is TGTGCCAGCACCATGGGGATAAACACTGAAGCTTTCTTT. Encoded protein: CASTMGINTEAFF.

The chain's CDR3 is CASSLQSTGKLQETQYF. The CDR3 nucleotides are TGTGCCAGCAGCCTCCAGTCAACAGGAAAACTTCAAGAGACCCAGTACTTC. The rearrangement links TRBV14 to TRBJ2-5; a possible D gene is TRBD1 (5 bases). Trimming cost V 4 bases and J 2 bases, with 20 bases left between them. The CDR3 runs 17 residues. In germline, CDR1 is SGHDN, CDR2 FVKESK.

The chain has TRBV5-1 and TRBJ2-5, with 12 bases lining up with TRBD2. Looked up from germline, CDR1 is SGHRS and CDR2 is YFSETQ. There are 19 residues in the CDR3. V lost 0 bases and J lost 1; bases outside the gene matches: 10. CDR3 loop: CASSLVKDTSGRPQETQYF. The CDR3 nucleotides are TGCGCCAGCAGCTTGGTCAAAGACACTAGCGGGAGGCCCCAAGAGACCCAGTACTTC. Using reference TRBV5-1 and TRBJ2-5 for the parts outside the CDR3, the full variable domain is KAGVTQTPRYLIKTRGQQVTLSCSPISGHRSVSWYQQTPGQGLQFLFEYFSETQRNKGNFPGRFSGRQFSNSRSEMNVSTLELGDSALYLCASSLVKDTSGRPQETQYFGPGTRLLVL.

This clonotype has more than one count but fewer than ten. The chain employs TRBV5-1 and TRBJ2-2, with D possibly TRBD1 on 6 matching bases. The CDR3 totals 16 residues. From germline, CDR1 is SGHRS and CDR2 YFSETQ. V gave up 4 bases and J gave up 0 bases, with 13 bases separating them. The CDR3 spells CASSTQDSSNTGELFF. In nucleotides, the CDR3 is TGCGCCAGCAGCACTCAGGACAGCTCGAACACCGGGGAGCTGTTTTTT.

The CDR3 DNA reads as TGCGCCAGCAGCTCTGCGGGGCTCAACTCAGGGACCCAGTACTTC. Translated, it gives CASSSAGLNSGTQYF. V is TRBV5-1 and J is TRBJ2-5, with a possible D match to TRBD2 (6 bases). Trimming left V 3 bases short and J 7 bases short, with 19 bases between. Germline V gene data show CDR1 as SGHRS and CDR2 as YFSETQ. This CDR3 has 15 amino acids.